This TCR beta chain was recovered during a study of molecular identifiers for immune sequencing clone quantification. Whole-study results and caveats: Effector cells kept over 99% of their molecules in clones above 20 RNA copies, while naive cells kept under 1% there. Highly expanded clone sizes could be underestimated through barcode sharing by identical TCR molecules.

This clonotype has a count of ten or more. Its antigen remains unidentified. CDR3 length equals 15 residues. Germline values: CDR1 MGHRA, CDR2 YSYEKL. Trimming pared 3 bases from V and 6 bases from J, leaving 16 bases between. Bulk libraries came from a prior protocol with listed TCR primers. Using its own MiXCR run on the PCR reads, TCRdb lists one record per CDR3 protein. Of 80,000 to 95,000 distinct CDR3 sequences listed, around 20% are singletons. The TCR was taken from a human donor in good health. Some libraries in this study had Jurkat cell RNA spiked in. The chain carries TRBV4-1 and TRBJ2-3; D is perhaps TRBD1 or TRBD2 (5 bases each). Sequencing was done on a sample of naive CD8+ T cells from blood, with Jurkat cell RNA spiked in. Subset specified: FACS-sorted CD8+CD4-CCR7+CD45RA+ naive T cells. CDR3 protein: CASSQDHGGRDTQYF. The CDR3 DNA sequence: TGCGCCAGCAGCCAGGATCATGGGGGTCGGGATACGCAGTATTTT.